The 26 T cell receptor beta chains reported below all come from one sample, sequenced in a study of blood T cell repertoires in COVID-19. TCRdb's copy holds only in-frame clones and misses some; the assay was immunoSEQ multiplex PCR. The sample carries approximately 280,000 clones, 75% to 90% recorded once. Sequencing was done on a sample of peripheral blood. All receptors derive from a man aged 35 to 55 with acute or convalescent COVID-19.

The V and J genes are TRBV10-2 and TRBJ1-5; no clear D. Germline values: CDR1 WSHSY, CDR2 SAAADI. V lost 10 bases and J 5 bases, leaving 12 bases between the germline ends. The CDR3 has 12 residues. CDR3 in DNA: TGCGCCACCCAGGACTTCTATCAGCCCCAGCATTTT. Protein product: CATQDFYQPQHF.

This chain uses TRBV18 with TRBJ2-7, with D possibly being TRBD1 (6 bases). The CDR3 has 14 residues. Germline CDR1 and CDR2: KGHSH and LQKENI. Deletions cut 6 bases from V and 3 bases from J, with 15 bases between. The CDR3 sequence: CASSLQGANYEQYF. As DNA, the CDR3 is TGTGCCAGCTCGCTACAGGGAGCCAACTACGAGCAGTACTTC.

The chain has TRBV4-2 and TRBJ2-2; TRBD2 agrees at 14 bases. Trimming cost V 0 bases and J 4 bases; bases outside gene matches: 7. The CDR3 consists of 19 residues. Germline V gives CDR1 LGHNA, CDR2 YNFKEQ. CDR3 loop: CASSQDLTSGGALTGELFF. Here the CDR3 DNA reads TGTGCCAGCAGCCAAGATCTGACTAGCGGGGGGGCCCTCACCGGGGAGCTGTTTTTT.

The chain couples TRBV19 to TRBJ1-6, with 8 bases matching TRBD1. This CDR3 has 14 residues. V lost 6 bases and J lost 6; bases outside the gene matches: 4. Per the germline V gene, CDR1 is LNHDA and CDR2 is SQIVND (reference sequence). CDR3 DNA: TGTGCCAGTAGGGGACAGGTCCTTAATTCACCCCTCCACTTT. It specifies CASRGQVLNSPLHF.

The J gene is TRBJ2-1, the V gene TRBV4-2, with no clear D. The V gene's germline CDR1 is LGHNA and CDR2 YNFKEQ. Trimming took 0 bases from V and 0 from J, leaving 9 bases between them. The CDR3 has 16 residues. This CDR3 is CASSQEGLSSYNEQFF. For the CDR3, the DNA is TGTGCCAGCAGCCAAGAGGGCCTGAGCTCCTACAATGAGCAGTTCTTC.

The J gene is TRBJ2-7, the V gene TRBV2, with a tentative D call TRBD2 (5 bases). V shed 9 bases and J shed 0 bases, with 9 bases lying between them. The V gene's germline CDR1 is SNHLY and CDR2 FYNNEI. This CDR3 contains 12 residues. Here the CDR3 reads CASIRDSYEQYF. The DNA for the CDR3 is TGTGCCAGTATTCGGGACTCCTACGAGCAGTACTTC.

The rearrangement links TRBV9 to TRBJ2-1; 10 nucleotides match TRBD2. Germline-derived CDR1 and CDR2 are SGDLS and YYNGEE. The CDR3 is 18 residues long. J gave up 5 bases and V 3 bases, and 14 bases lay outside the gene matches. The CDR3 is CASSALLKRGGENNEQFF. The CDR3, as DNA: TGTGCCAGCAGCGCCCTCTTGAAGCGGGGGGGCGAAAACAATGAGCAGTTCTTC.

The chain uses TRBV9 and TRBJ1-2, with D possibly matching TRBD1 (6 bases). Germline CDR1 and CDR2: SGDLS and YYNGEE. V dropped 4 bases and J dropped 5 bases, with 12 bases sitting between them. The CDR3 is 13 amino acids. CDR3 protein: CASSNRDRYGYTF. DNA for the CDR3: TGTGCCAGCAGCAACAGGGATCGGTATGGCTACACCTTC.

This chain joins TRBV2 and TRBJ1-1; possibly TRBD1 for D (6 bases). The CDR3 has 13 amino acids. Looked up from germline, CDR1 is SNHLY and CDR2 is FYNNEI. V was trimmed by 7 bases and J by 1 base, leaving 10 bases between them. The CDR3 DNA sequence: TGTGCCAGCAACTCACAGGGGAACACTGAAGCTTTCTTT. This gives the protein CASNSQGNTEAFF.

The V call is TRBV25-1, the J call TRBJ1-2, with D uncertain. Germline V gene data show CDR1 as MGHDK and CDR2 as SYGVNS. Trimming pared 3 bases from V and 1 base from J, leaving 12 bases between. The CDR3 sequence is 15 residues long. CDR3 DNA sequence: TGTGCCAGCAGTGAGGGAGGGTCGGTTAACTATGGCTACACCTTC. Translated, it gives CASSEGGSVNYGYTF.

The chain links TRBV2 to TRBJ2-5; 7 nucleotides match TRBD1. The CDR3 consists of 12 residues. With 7 bases clipped from V and 3 bases from J, the junction kept 2 bases outside the gene matches. Germline CDR1 is SNHLY and CDR2 is FYNNEI. As DNA, the CDR3 is TGTGCCAGCACCACAGGGGAAGAGACCCAGTACTTC. Translated: CASTTGEETQYF. The full variable domain, its missing parts supplied by reference TRBV2 and TRBJ2-5, is EPEVTQTPSHQVTQMGQEVILRCVPISNHLYFYWYRQILGQKVEFLVSFYNNEISEKSEIFDDQFSVERPDGSNFTLKIRSTKLEDSAMYFCASTTGEETQYFGPGTRLLVL.

CDR3 DNA: TGTGCCAGCAGCCCGGGTATGCTGACGACTGAAGCTTTCTTT. Translated: CASSPGMLTTEAFF. J is TRBJ1-1 and V is TRBV5-5, with D uncertain. V was pared by 4 bases and J by 5 bases, with 15 bases between. Germline V CDR1 and CDR2: SGHKS, YYEKEE (reference sequence). There are 14 residues in the CDR3.

Written as DNA, the CDR3 is TGTGCCAGTAGTAACGGCGGGACAGTACACTCACCCCTCCACTTT. It is translated as CASSNGGTVHSPLHF. The V call is TRBV19, the J call TRBJ1-6, with TRBD1 matching over 7 bases. This CDR3 has 15 amino acids. V shed 4 bases and J 10 bases; nucleotides not matched to a gene: 10. Germline V gene data show CDR1 as LNHDA and CDR2 as SQIVND (reference sequence).

The chain joins TRBV18 to TRBJ2-5; a possible D gene is TRBD1 (5 bases). Germline V CDR1 and CDR2: KGHSH, LQKENI. V lost 0 bases, J lost 2 bases, and 7 bases lay in between. The CDR3 runs 14 residues. The CDR3 protein is CASSPPSGQETQYF. The DNA for the CDR3 is TGTGCCAGCTCACCACCCTCAGGGCAAGAGACCCAGTACTTC.

The chain employs TRBV6-1 and TRBJ2-4; tentatively, D is TRBD2 (7 bases). Germline-derived CDR1 and CDR2 are MNHNS and SASEGT. CDR3 length: 14 residues. V was shortened by 2 bases and J by 7 bases, with 12 bases between the two germline ends. The CDR3 bases are TGTGCCAGCAGTGAATTCGGGGGGCGTAACATTCAGTACTTC. This gives the protein CASSEFGGRNIQYF.

Only a few counts were recorded for this clone. The chain combines TRBV30 with TRBJ1-2; D is perhaps TRBD1 (6 bases). Germline assignment: CDR1 GTSNPN and CDR2 SVGIG (reference sequence). CDR3 length: 11 residues. V lost 8 bases, J lost 9 bases, and 16 bases lay in between. The CDR3 DNA follows: TGTGCCGGAGCCGGGACATTGAGCTACACCTTC. Translation gives CAGAGTLSYTF.

The chain is built from TRBV27 and TRBJ1-6, with D hard to call. CDR3 size: 14 residues. Germline assignment: CDR1 MNHEY and CDR2 SMNVEV (reference sequence). V lost 5 bases to trimming and J lost 6 bases, with 11 bases between them. This CDR3 is CASSLRVINSPLHF. CDR3 sequence (DNA): TGTGCCAGCAGTCTTCGGGTTATTAATTCACCCCTCCACTTT.

In DNA form, the CDR3 reads TGTGCCAGCAGCTTACCTAGCGGGGGCACCTACAATGAGCAGTTCTTC. Its translation is CASSLPSGGTYNEQFF. V is TRBV5-6 and J is TRBJ2-1, with TRBD2 matching over 10 bases. V dropped 2 bases and J dropped 2; count of bases not matched to a gene: 4. The germline gives CDR1 SGHDT, CDR2 YYEEEE. The CDR3 has 16 residues. Together with reference TRBV5-6 and TRBJ2-1, the CDR3 gives the full variable domain: DAGVTQSPTHLIKTRGQQVTLRCSPKSGHDTVSWYQQALGQGPQFIFQYYEEEERQRGNFPDRFSGHQFPNYSSELNVNALLLGDSALYLCASSLPSGGTYNEQFFGPGTRLTVL.

J is TRBJ1-1 and V is TRBV27, with a tentative D call TRBD1 (5 bases). Per germline, CDR1 MNHEY and CDR2 SMNVEV (reference sequence). The CDR3 has 15 amino acids. Trimming pared 0 bases from V and 1 base from J, leaving 9 bases between. The CDR3 loop reads CASSLSSGGNTEAFF. For the CDR3, the DNA is TGTGCCAGCAGTTTATCTAGCGGGGGGAACACTGAAGCTTTCTTT.

J is TRBJ1-4 and V is TRBV18, with D tentatively TRBD1 (5 bases). V gave up 7 bases and J gave up 8 bases, with 17 bases separating them. The CDR3 sequence is 14 residues long. Germline V lookup: CDR1 KGHSH, CDR2 LQKENI. CDR3 nucleotide sequence: TGTGCCAGCTACGGCGGGGGTAAACCCGAAAAACTGTTTTTT. This gives the protein CASYGGGKPEKLFF.

V usage is TRBV19 and J usage is TRBJ1-5; 7 bases map to TRBD1. After removal of 3 bases from V and 0 bases from J, the junction contained 5 bases not matched to a gene. Germline values: CDR1 LNHDA, CDR2 SQIVND (reference sequence). The CDR3 has 16 residues. The CDR3 here is CASSMGQKYSNQPQHF. The CDR3 coding sequence is TGTGCCAGTAGTATGGGACAGAAATATAGCAATCAGCCCCAGCATTTT.

This clone came up a few times. The J gene is TRBJ2-7, the V gene TRBV15; 7 bases are shared with TRBD1. The CDR3 sequence is 15 residues long. The V and J ends lost 3 bases and 2 bases, in that order; junction bases with no gene match: 7. Per the germline V gene, CDR1 is LNHNV and CDR2 is YYDKDF (reference sequence). The CDR3 DNA sequence: TGTGCCACCAGCAGGACTTTGACAGGGACCTACGAGCAGTACTTC. This gives the protein CATSRTLTGTYEQYF.

The chain carries TRBV6-5 and TRBJ1-2; D ambiguous. Germline assignment: CDR1 MNHEY and CDR2 SVGAGI. Trimming stripped 6 bases from V and 2 bases from J, with 13 bases between. The CDR3 is made up of 14 amino acids. For the CDR3, the DNA is TGTGCCAGCAGCCAAAAGCGGGTAAACTATGGCTACACCTTC. Encoded protein: CASSQKRVNYGYTF.

The chain uses TRBV25-1 and TRBJ2-6; maybe TRBD2 (7 bases). V was shortened by 6 bases and J by 0 bases, with 12 bases between the two germline ends. Germline V gives CDR1 MGHDK, CDR2 SYGVNS. The CDR3 runs to 16 residues. In DNA, the CDR3 is TGTGCCAGCAGCGAGGGGGGGAGCTCTGGGGCCAACGTCCTGACTTTC. It specifies CASSEGGSSGANVLTF.

V gene TRBV7-9 combines with J gene TRBJ2-7; no clear D gene. Germline-derived CDR1 and CDR2 are SEHNR and FQNEAQ (reference sequence). CDR3 size: 13 residues. Between the trimmed V and J ends, which lost 8 bases and 0 bases, there was a span of 11 bases. The CDR3 DNA sequence: TGTGCCAGCCCTGGGCCCATCTCCTACGAGCAGTACTTC. Its translation is CASPGPISYEQYF.

DNA for the CDR3: TGTGCCAGCAGCTCAGGGGGGACTAGCGGGACGACAGATACGCAGTATTTT. Translating gives CASSSGGTSGTTDTQYF. The chain joins TRBV5-4 to TRBJ2-3; 13 positions agree with TRBD2. CDR1 is SGHNT, CDR2 YYREEE, per germline (reference sequence). The CDR3 contains 17 residues. V shed 3 bases and J 3 bases; nucleotides not matched to a gene: 7. The complete variable domain, with remaining parts taken from reference TRBV5-4 and TRBJ2-3, reads ETGVTQSPTHLIKTRGQQVTLRCSSQSGHNTVSWYQQALGQGPQFIFQYYREEENGRGNFPPRFSGLQFPNYSSELNVNALELDDSALYLCASSSGGTSGTTDTQYFGPGTRLTVL.